Given below is one T cell receptor (beta chain) in context. Germline V CDR1 and CDR2: MNHEY, SVGAGI. The CDR3 runs to 19 residues. V lost 2 bases and J lost 0, with 17 bases in between. Unique molecular identifiers were incorporated into the prepared TCRbeta library. TCRdb re-called the PCR reads through MiXCR, storing one row per CDR3 protein. The sample shows 330,000 or so distinct CDR3 sequences, 10% of them seen only once. The sample belongs to a study of T-cell reconstitution after alpha-beta-depleted transplantation in children. The receptor was derived from a human donor who donated a stem cell graft to a child with acute lymphoblastic leukemia. The specimen comprised PBMCs from the stem cell graft donor, sampled from the stem cell graft. This chain joins TRBV6-5 and TRBJ2-6, with a possible D match to TRBD1 (5 bases). CDR3 DNA: TGTGCCAGCAGTTACAATTGGGCAGGGATCGGCTCTGGGGCCAACGTCCTGACTTTC. Translating it yields CASSYNWAGIGSGANVLTF.